A selection of T cell receptor beta chains follows, all from one sample in a study of OX40 agonist ivuxolimab in advanced cancers. Generated by immunoSEQ multiplex PCR, the TCRdb table keeps only in-frame clones and is missing some. The profile covers about 50,000 clones, with 88% appearing a single time and roughly 6.9% taken by the ten largest. The sequences come from CD4+ or CD8+ T cells sorted from blood, collected in a trial of the OX40 agonist ivuxolimab. These receptors came from an adult with an advanced solid tumor such as melanoma, head and neck, liver or kidney cancer. Each CDR3 is given with its conserved first and last residue. A D gene is named only where the DNA matches it firmly. Clone size is not always given. Where it is, it says once, few, many or a class for expanded clones.

d_gene,abundance,j_gene,v_gene,CDR3aa,CDR3nt
.,.,TRBJ2-2,TRBV5-1,CASGQQNTGELFF,TGCGCCAGCGGACAGCAGAACACCGGGGAGCTGTTTTTT
TRBD1,few,TRBJ1-2,TRBV5-1,CASSGTTGGDGYTF,TGCGCCAGCAGCGGGACAACAGGGGGTGATGGCTACACCTTC
TRBD1,.,TRBJ2-5,TRBV28,CASSLDRVLETQYF,TGTGCCAGCAGTTTAGACAGGGTCTTGGAGACCCAGTACTTC
.,.,TRBJ1-3,TRBV7-9,CASSPPPGNTIYF,TGTGCCAGCAGCCCCCCCCCGGGAAACACCATATATTTT
.,.,TRBJ2-6,TRBV11-2,CASTGANVLTF,TGTGCCAGCACTGGGGCCAACGTCCTGACTTTC
.,.,TRBJ2-5,TRBV6-6,CASSYWETQYF,TGTGCCAGCAGTTATTGGGAGACCCAGTACTTC
.,.,TRBJ2-6,TRBV12-5,CASGLALRGSGANVLTF,TGTGCTAGTGGTTTGGCACTGAGGGGTTCTGGGGCCAACGTCCTGACTTTC
.,.,TRBJ1-2,TRBV9,CASSVGSVGYGYTF,TGTGCCAGCAGCGTAGGGTCGGTCGGCTATGGCTACACCTTC
TRBD2,.,TRBJ2-1,TRBV5-1,CASSLDRLAGGPVGEQFF,TGCGCCAGCAGCTTGGATAGACTAGCGGGAGGGCCGGTTGGTGAGCAGTTCTTC
.,.,TRBJ1-5,TRBV19,CASSQVNQPQHF,TGTGCCAGTAGTCAGGTTAATCAGCCCCAGCATTTT
.,.,TRBJ1-1,TRBV7-9,CASSVALTENTEAFF,TGTGCCAGCAGCGTAGCCCTTACCGAGAACACTGAAGCTTTCTTT
.,.,TRBJ1-2,TRBV5-4,CASSLGGASYGYTF,TGTGCCAGCAGCTTGGGGGGGGCTAGCTATGGCTACACCTTC
.,.,TRBJ1-5,TRBV30,CAWSERSSSNQPQHF,TGTGCCTGGAGTGAGCGGAGTTCTAGCAATCAGCCCCAGCATTTT
.,.,TRBJ2-7,TRBV30,CAWRGGRNYEQYF,TGTGCCTGGAGGGGGGGACGGAATTACGAGCAGTACTTC
TRBD1,.,TRBJ1-4,TRBV18,CASSPIQGAAEKLFF,TGTGCCAGCTCACCAATACAGGGGGCCGCTGAAAAACTGTTTTTT
.,.,TRBJ2-3,TRBV7-2,CASSLVDTQYF,TGTGCCAGCAGCTTAGTGGACACGCAGTATTTT
.,.,TRBJ2-1,TRBV2,CASTDWQFF,TGTGCCAGCACAGACTGGCAGTTCTTC
.,few,TRBJ2-7,TRBV30,CASERTGIYEQYF,TGTGCCTCCGAGAGGACGGGAATCTACGAGCAGTACTTC
.,.,TRBJ1-3,TRBV6-5,CASSYSRPYSGNTIYF,TGTGCCAGCAGTTACTCGAGGCCGTACTCTGGAAACACCATATATTTT
TRBD1,.,TRBJ1-2,TRBV5-1,CASSYGQGALGYTF,TGCGCCAGCAGCTATGGACAGGGGGCGCTTGGCTACACCTTC
TRBD1,.,TRBJ2-2,TRBV5-6,CASRRGQGVEELFF,TGTGCCAGCAGAAGGGGACAGGGGGTCGAGGAGCTGTTTTTT
.,.,TRBJ2-2,TRBV7-9,CASSLTRVAYTGELFF,TGTGCCAGCAGCTTAACGCGGGTGGCTTACACCGGGGAGCTGTTTTTT